What follows describes a single T cell receptor (beta chain). Per germline, CDR1 MDHEN and CDR2 SYDVKM. This CDR3 spans 13 amino acids. V was clipped by 5 bases and J by 8 bases; unmatched bases: 7. Original data processing: Quantification of nucleated cells was approximated via reference gene primer amplification. The protocol was immunoSEQ multiplex PCR, while the TCRdb copy is restricted to in-frame clones and leaves out a portion. The V and J calls and clone size were taken over from that table, and D and trimming were inferred from the DNA. The sample shows approximately 80,000 clones, 88% of them seen only once. This sample was included in a study of blood T cell repertoires in COVID-19. Study in general: Sites in the United States, Italy and Spain provided acute and convalescent COVID-19 samples. PBMCs, B-cell-depleted T cells, or T cells were the source of the cDNA or gDNA that made up the material.

The sample taken for sequencing was peripheral blood. This TCR was sampled from a human donor in a cohort sampled during active COVID-19. This chain connects TRBV28 to TRBJ1-2, with TRBD1 matching over 8 bases. In DNA form, the CDR3 reads TGTGCCAGCAGTCTCAGGGGGCTGGGGGGCTACACCTTC. Protein: CASSLRGLGGYTF.